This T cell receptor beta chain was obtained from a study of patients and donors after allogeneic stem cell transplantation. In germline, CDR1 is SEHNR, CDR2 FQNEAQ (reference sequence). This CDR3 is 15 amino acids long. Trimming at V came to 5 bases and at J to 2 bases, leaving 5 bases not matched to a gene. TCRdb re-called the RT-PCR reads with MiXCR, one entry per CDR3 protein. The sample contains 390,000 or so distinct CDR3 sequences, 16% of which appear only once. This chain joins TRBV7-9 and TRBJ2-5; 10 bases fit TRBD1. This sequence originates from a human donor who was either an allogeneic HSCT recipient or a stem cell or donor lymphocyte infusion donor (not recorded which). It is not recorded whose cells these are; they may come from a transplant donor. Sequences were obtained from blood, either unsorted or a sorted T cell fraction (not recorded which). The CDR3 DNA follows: TGTGCCAGCAGCGCGACAGGGGGCTTTCAAGAGACCCAGTACTTC. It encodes CASSATGGFQETQYF.